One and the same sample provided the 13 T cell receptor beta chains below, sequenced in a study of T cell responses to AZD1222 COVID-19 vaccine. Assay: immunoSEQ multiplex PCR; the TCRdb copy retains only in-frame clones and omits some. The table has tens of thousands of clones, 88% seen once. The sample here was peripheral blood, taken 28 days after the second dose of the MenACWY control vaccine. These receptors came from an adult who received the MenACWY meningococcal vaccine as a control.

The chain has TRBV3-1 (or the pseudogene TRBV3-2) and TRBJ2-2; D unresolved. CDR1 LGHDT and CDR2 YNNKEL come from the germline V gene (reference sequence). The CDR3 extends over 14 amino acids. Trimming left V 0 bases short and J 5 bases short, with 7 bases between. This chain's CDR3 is CASSQDARTGELFF. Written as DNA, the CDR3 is TGTGCCAGCAGCCAAGATGCGCGTACCGGGGAGCTGTTTTTT.

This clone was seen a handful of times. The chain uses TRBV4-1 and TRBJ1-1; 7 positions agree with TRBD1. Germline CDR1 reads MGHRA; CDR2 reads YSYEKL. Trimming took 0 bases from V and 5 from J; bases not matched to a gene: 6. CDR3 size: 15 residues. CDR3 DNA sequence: TGCGCCAGCAGCCAAGATAACAGGGGATCGACTGAAGCTTTCTTT. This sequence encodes CASSQDNRGSTEAFF.

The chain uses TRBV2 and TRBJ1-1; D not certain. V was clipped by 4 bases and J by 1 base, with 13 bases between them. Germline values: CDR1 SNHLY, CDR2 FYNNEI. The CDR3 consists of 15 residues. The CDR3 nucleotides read TGTGCCAGCAGTGTGTTAAGGCCGCAGAACACTGAAGCTTTCTTT. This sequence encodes CASSVLRPQNTEAFF.

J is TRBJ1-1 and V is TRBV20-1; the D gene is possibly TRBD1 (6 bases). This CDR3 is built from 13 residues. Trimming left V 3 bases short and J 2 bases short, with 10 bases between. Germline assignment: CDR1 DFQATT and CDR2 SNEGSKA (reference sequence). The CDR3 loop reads CSASKGGNTEAFF. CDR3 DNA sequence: TGCAGTGCTAGTAAGGGGGGAAACACTGAAGCTTTCTTT.

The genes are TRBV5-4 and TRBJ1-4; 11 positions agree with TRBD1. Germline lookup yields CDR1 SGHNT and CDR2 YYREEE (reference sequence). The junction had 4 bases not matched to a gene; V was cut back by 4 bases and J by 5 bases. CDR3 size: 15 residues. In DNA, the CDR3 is TGTGCCAGCAGCCGCGGGACAGGGGGAAATGAAAAACTGTTTTTT. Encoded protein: CASSRGTGGNEKLFF.

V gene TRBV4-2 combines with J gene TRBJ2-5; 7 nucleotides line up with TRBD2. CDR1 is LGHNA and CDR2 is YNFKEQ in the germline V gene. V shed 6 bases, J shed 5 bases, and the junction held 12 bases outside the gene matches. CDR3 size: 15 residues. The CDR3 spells CASSETKGGAETQYF. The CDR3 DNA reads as TGTGCCAGCAGTGAAACTAAGGGAGGGGCCGAGACCCAGTACTTC.

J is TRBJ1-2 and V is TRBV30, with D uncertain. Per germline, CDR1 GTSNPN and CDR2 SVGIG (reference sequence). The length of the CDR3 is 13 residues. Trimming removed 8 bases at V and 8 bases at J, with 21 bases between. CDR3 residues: CAGPMGTSWGYTF. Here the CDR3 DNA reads TGTGCCGGGCCGATGGGCACGTCTTGGGGCTACACCTTC.

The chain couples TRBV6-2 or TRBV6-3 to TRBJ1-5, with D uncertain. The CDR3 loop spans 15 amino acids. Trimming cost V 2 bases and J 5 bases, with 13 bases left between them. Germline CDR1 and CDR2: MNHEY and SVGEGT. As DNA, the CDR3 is TGTGCCAGCAGTTACAGGAATCTAGCAGATCAGCCCCAGCATTTT. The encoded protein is CASSYRNLADQPQHF.

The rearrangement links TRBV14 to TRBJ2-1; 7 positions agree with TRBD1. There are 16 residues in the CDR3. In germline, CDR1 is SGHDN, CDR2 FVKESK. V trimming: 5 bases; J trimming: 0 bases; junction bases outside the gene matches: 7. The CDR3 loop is CASSGRQGVSYNEQFF. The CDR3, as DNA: TGTGCCAGCAGCGGACGACAGGGTGTCTCCTACAATGAGCAGTTCTTC.

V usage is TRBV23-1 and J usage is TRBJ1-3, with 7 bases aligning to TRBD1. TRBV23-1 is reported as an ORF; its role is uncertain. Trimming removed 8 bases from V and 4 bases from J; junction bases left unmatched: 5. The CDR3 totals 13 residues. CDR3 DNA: TGCGCCAGCGGCCTCAGGGGGGGAAACACCATATATTTT. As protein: CASGLRGGNTIYF.

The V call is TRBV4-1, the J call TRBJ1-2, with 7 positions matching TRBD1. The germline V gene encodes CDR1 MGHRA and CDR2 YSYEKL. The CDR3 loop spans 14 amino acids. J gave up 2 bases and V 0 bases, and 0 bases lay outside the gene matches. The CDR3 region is CASSQETGNYGYTF. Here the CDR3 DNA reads TGCGCCAGCAGCCAAGAGACAGGGAACTATGGCTACACCTTC.

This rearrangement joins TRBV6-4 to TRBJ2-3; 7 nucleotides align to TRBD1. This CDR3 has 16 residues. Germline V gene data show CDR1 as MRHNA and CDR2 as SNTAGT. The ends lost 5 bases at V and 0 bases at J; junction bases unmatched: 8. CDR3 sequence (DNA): TGTGCCAGCAGTTCCCGGGACAGACCTAGCACAGATACGCAGTATTTT. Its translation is CASSSRDRPSTDTQYF.

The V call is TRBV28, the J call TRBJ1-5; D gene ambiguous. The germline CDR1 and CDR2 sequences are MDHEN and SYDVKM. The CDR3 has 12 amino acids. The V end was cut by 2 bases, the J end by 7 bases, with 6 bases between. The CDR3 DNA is TGTGCCAGCAGTTTAAAAGGACAGCCCCAGCATTTT. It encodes CASSLKGQPQHF. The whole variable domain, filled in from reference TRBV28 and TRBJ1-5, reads DVKVTQSSRYLVKRTGEKVFLECVQDMDHENMFWYRQDPGLGLRLIYFSYDVKMKEKGDIPEGYSVSREKKERFSLILESASTNQTSMYLCASSLKGQPQHFGDGTRLSIL.